What follows are 13 T cell receptor beta chains derived from one specimen sequenced in a study of Graves' ophthalmopathy and Graves' hyperthyroidism. TCR beta CDR3 regions were amplified from RNA transcripts. RT-PCR with HTBI primers came first, then second-round multiplex PCR. One entry per CDR3 protein, called by TCRdb with MiXCR from the multiplex PCR reads. Of more than 1,000,000 distinct CDR3 sequences listed, about 35% were seen once; the top ten hold 11%. Material: peripheral blood or thyroid tissue (not recorded which). These receptors were taken from an adult man with Graves' hyperthyroidism.

This clonotype was detected only once. The chain employs TRBV10-3 and TRBJ1-5, with D hard to call. CDR3 length equals 14 residues. Germline V CDR1 and CDR2: ENHRY, SYGVKD. V was pared by 4 bases and J by 1 base, with 8 bases between. The CDR3 DNA reads TGTGCCATCAGTGCTCAACAAAGCAATCAGCCCCAGCATTTT. It codes for CAISAQQSNQPQHF.

This clonotype was recorded many times. The gene calls are TRBV5-5 and TRBJ2-5; no firm D call. V shed 1 base and J shed 1 base, with 14 bases lying between them. Germline CDR1 SGHKS, CDR2 YYEKEE (reference sequence). The CDR3 has 16 residues. CDR3 DNA sequence: TGTGCCAGCAGCTTGCTCGGCAGGTTCACCCAAGAGACCCAGTACTTC. Its protein product is CASSLLGRFTQETQYF.

The table lists this clonotype with many counts. The chain is built from TRBV12-3 or TRBV12-4 and TRBJ1-2; possibly TRBD1 for D (5 bases). The CDR3 contains 13 residues. V lost 5 bases and J lost 8, with 15 bases in between. The CDR3 loop is CASSQSTVGGYTF. CDR3 DNA: TGTGCCAGCAGTCAATCGACAGTGGGGGGCTACACCTTC.

V gene TRBV12-3 or TRBV12-4 combines with J gene TRBJ1-6; the D is unclear. Trimming took off 2 bases at V and 6 bases at J, with 8 bases between the two ends. CDR3 length equals 14 residues. The CDR3: CASSLMGSNSPLHF. The CDR3 DNA is TGTGCCAGCAGTTTAATGGGCAGTAATTCACCCCTCCACTTT.

J is TRBJ1-4 and V is TRBV24-1, with 9 bases fitting TRBD1. The CDR3 is 15 amino acids. Germline V gene lookup returns CDR1 KGHDR and CDR2 SFDVKD. Trimming at V came to 2 bases and at J to 8 bases, leaving 5 bases not matched to a gene. The DNA for the CDR3 is TGTGCCACCAGTGATTCCGGGACAGGGCAAGAAAAACTGTTTTTT. Encoded protein: CATSDSGTGQEKLFF.

Worth noting for this clonotype: This sequence may be a read error, since a much larger clone differs from it by one base. The rearrangement links TRBV7-9 to TRBJ2-2, with TRBD2 matching over 9 bases. Germline V gives CDR1 SEHNR, CDR2 FQNEAQ (reference sequence). The CDR3 consists of 15 residues. The CDR3 loop reads CSSSRGRANTGELFF. DNA for the CDR3: TGTTCCAGCAGCCGCGGGAGGGCGAACACCGGGGAGCTGTTTTTT. Full variable domain (remainder filled in from reference TRBV7-9 and TRBJ2-2): DTGVSQNPRHKITKRGQNVTFRCDPISEHNRLYWYRQTLGQGPEFLTYFQNEAQLEKSRLLSDRFSAERPKGSFSTLEIQRTEQGDSAMYLCSSSRGRANTGELFFGEGSRLTVL.

This chain links TRBV9 with TRBJ1-2, with D unclear. This CDR3 has 13 amino acids. Germline CDR1 SGDLS, CDR2 YYNGEE. V was pared by 4 bases and J by 4 bases, with 11 bases between. The CDR3 bases are TGTGCCAGCAGCCACGATAGCGGCTATGGCTACACCTTC. As protein: CASSHDSGYGYTF.

Turning to this clonotype: Germline and junction disagree at one end, which may indicate a read error. This chain connects TRBV13 to TRBJ2-7, with TRBD2 matching 8 bases. CDR1 and CDR2 from the germline V gene are PRHDT and FYEKMQ (reference sequence). The CDR3 length is 13 residues. The CDR3 coding sequence is TGTGCCAGCAGCCCGGGGGGGAGTGGCGAGGAGTACTTC. Its translation is CASSPGGSGEEYF.

This clonotype was counted only a few times. The chain couples TRBV20-1 to TRBJ2-7; 13 bases are a match to TRBD2. The CDR3 sequence is 17 residues long. Trimming cost V 6 bases and J 1 base; bases outside gene matches: 12. Germline V lookup: CDR1 DFQATT, CDR2 SNEGSKA (reference sequence). The CDR3 region has the DNA TGCAGTGCCAACACCTTGACTAGCGGGAGGTATTCCTACGAGCAGTACTTC. Translating it yields CSANTLTSGRYSYEQYF.

This clonotype was detected a few times. One base away lies a much larger clone, so this may be a sequencing read error. This CDR3 reads CSVRARLVGTQYF. The DNA for the CDR3 is TGCAGCGTTCGGGCTAGATTGGTGGGGACCCAGTACTTC. The rearrangement uses TRBV29-1 and TRBJ2-5, with unresolved D. CDR3 size: 13 residues. CDR1 and CDR2 (germline): SQVTM, ANQGSEA. Trimming took 5 bases from V and 7 from J, leaving 17 bases between them.

Notes on this clonotype: This sequence may be a read error, since a much larger clone differs from it by one base. The chain employs TRBV7-3 and TRBJ2-7; possible D gene TRBD2, 5 bases. Trimming left V 6 bases short and J 1 base short, with 16 bases between. Looked up from germline, CDR1 is SGHTA and CDR2 is FQGTGA. This CDR3 has 15 residues. CDR3 region: CASSAGGTFSYEQYF. In nucleotides, the CDR3 is TGTGCCAGCAGTGCGGGTGGAACTTTTTCCTACGAGCAGTACTTC.

In the case of this clonotype: The DNA is omitted, as the CDR3 cannot be located on it reliably, and the CDR3 follows TCRdb's listing. The gene calls are TRBV10-3 and TRBJ2-2; TRBD1 is the table's D call, not checked against the DNA. Termini included, the CDR3 measures 21 amino acids. CDR1 is ENHRY, CDR2 SYGVKD, per germline. The CDR3 spells CAIRDTTYEQYFGPGTGELFF.

The rearrangement uses TRBV29-1 and TRBJ2-7, with D perhaps TRBD1 (6 bases). The length of the CDR3 is 11 residues. Trimming removed 5 bases at V and 4 bases at J, with 9 bases between. Germline values: CDR1 SQVTM, CDR2 ANQGSEA. CDR3 nucleotides: TGCAGCGTTAGGGACAATTACGAGCAGTACTTC. It codes for CSVRDNYEQYF.